Each of the 21 T cell receptor beta chains below was sequenced from the same sample in a study of blood T cell repertoires in COVID-19 (dated by TCRdb to between 2020 and 2021). Receptor libraries were prepared by the immunoSEQ multiplex PCR assay. TCRdb provides this immuneACCESS table in a form limited to in-frame rearrangements. Some clones are lacking; in checked studies, under half of them reflect an unresolved V gene, and why the rest are absent is not known. This sample has around 250,000 clones in its table, and 75% to 90% of those were observed once. The ten largest account for 3.1% of the sample. Sequencing used PBMCs or T cells enriched from blood (not recorded which). These receptors were obtained from a woman between 35 and 50 years old who had been exposed to COVID-19.

V gene TRBV28 combines with J gene TRBJ1-1, with D perhaps matching TRBD1 (5 bases). Germline assignment: CDR1 MDHEN and CDR2 SYDVKM. Between the trimmed V and J ends, which lost 6 bases and 0 bases, there was a span of 5 bases. This CDR3 has 12 amino acids. Here the CDR3 reads CASRDMNTEAFF. The CDR3 nucleotides read TGTGCCAGCAGGGACATGAACACTGAAGCTTTCTTT. The variable domain in full, completed from reference TRBV28 and TRBJ1-1, reads DVKVTQSSRYLVKRTGEKVFLECVQDMDHENMFWYRQDPGLGLRLIYFSYDVKMKEKGDIPEGYSVSREKKERFSLILESASTNQTSMYLCASRDMNTEAFFGQGTRLTVV.

V usage is TRBV28 and J usage is TRBJ2-1; the D gene is possibly TRBD2 (6 bases). The CDR3 length is 16 residues. Germline V gene data show CDR1 as MDHEN and CDR2 as SYDVKM. V was pared by 2 bases and J by 5 bases, with 16 bases between. CDR3 nucleotides: TGTGCCAGCAGTTTAGGGGGGACCTCTTGGGACAATGAGCAGTTCTTC. Translation: CASSLGGTSWDNEQFF.

This chain links TRBV27 with TRBJ2-7, with 9 bases fitting TRBD1. After removal of 6 bases from V and 9 bases from J, the junction contained 9 bases not matched to a gene. From germline, CDR1 is MNHEY and CDR2 SMNVEV (reference sequence). This CDR3 comprises 13 residues. This chain's CDR3 is CASRDRTGEAQYV. As DNA, the CDR3 is TGTGCCAGCAGGGACCGGACAGGGGAAGCGCAGTACGTC.

CDR3 coding DNA: TGTGCCAGCAGCCCCGGACTAGCGGGGAGGTACAATGAGCAGTTCTTC. Translated, it gives CASSPGLAGRYNEQFF. The chain couples TRBV5-4 to TRBJ2-1; the match to TRBD2 covers 12 bases. The CDR3 runs to 16 residues. The germline gives CDR1 SGHNT, CDR2 YYREEE (reference sequence). The trim removed 4 bases at V and 4 bases at J, leaving 6 bases unmatched.

This chain uses TRBV10-3 with TRBJ2-1, with a possible D match to TRBD2 (6 bases). The ends were cut back, 0 bases at V and 4 bases at J, with 16 bases in the middle. This CDR3 comprises 17 residues. Germline CDR1 and CDR2: ENHRY and SYGVKD. CDR3 sequence (DNA): TGTGCCATCAGTGAGTCGACGGGGGTAGCGGCTTACAATGAGCAGTTCTTC. Its protein product is CAISESTGVAAYNEQFF.

This chain connects TRBV27 to TRBJ2-7; TRBD1 matches at 7 bases. This CDR3 contains 14 residues. V gave up 5 bases and J gave up 3 bases; unmatched junction bases: 7. Germline values: CDR1 MNHEY, CDR2 SMNVEV (reference sequence). Here the CDR3 DNA reads TGTGCCAGCAGTGTACAGGGGAAAATCTACGAGCAGTACTTC. This gives the protein CASSVQGKIYEQYF.

Here the CDR3 reads CATSEGGQSYGYTF. The CDR3 region has the DNA TGTGCCACCAGTGAGGGGGGACAGTCCTATGGCTACACCTTC. The gene calls are TRBV24-1 and TRBJ1-2, with TRBD1 matching 7 bases. Per the germline V gene, CDR1 is KGHDR and CDR2 is SFDVKD. V was pared by 4 bases and J by 4 bases, with 5 bases of the junction left unmatched. The CDR3 covers 14 residues.

The rearrangement links TRBV19 to TRBJ1-6, with 10 bases that match TRBD1. Germline V gene data show CDR1 as LNHDA and CDR2 as SQIVND (reference sequence). V dropped 5 bases and J dropped 7; count of bases not matched to a gene: 2. This CDR3 region has 14 residues. DNA of the CDR3: TGTGCCAGTAGTTTGGGACAGGGGAATTCACCCCTCCACTTT. Protein: CASSLGQGNSPLHF.

Note on this clone: The junction departs from the called germline gene at one end, perhaps through a read error. The V and J genes are TRBV27 and TRBJ2-2, with D perhaps matching TRBD1 (6 bases). This CDR3 comprises 16 residues. Looked up from germline, CDR1 is MNHEY and CDR2 is SMNVEV (reference sequence). The CDR3, as DNA: TGTGCCAGCAGACCCTCATCAGGGGAGAACCCCGGGGAGCTGTTTTTT. Translating it yields CASRPSSGENPGELFF.

This chain uses TRBV5-8 with TRBJ1-4; D is perhaps TRBD1 (5 bases). The CDR3 extends over 15 amino acids. Germline values: CDR1 SGHTS, CDR2 YDEGEE. The V end lost 0 bases, the J end lost 0 bases, and 6 bases lay between the germline ends. In nucleotides, the CDR3 is TGTGCCAGCAGCTTGGGGGGGGCAACTAATGAAAAACTGTTTTTT. Protein product: CASSLGGATNEKLFF.

V and J are TRBV19 and TRBJ2-3, with a tentative D call TRBD1 (6 bases). Germline CDR1 and CDR2: LNHDA and SQIVND (reference sequence). Trimming pared 5 bases from V and 2 bases from J, leaving 11 bases between. This CDR3 region has 14 residues. Written as DNA, the CDR3 is TGTGCCAGTAGTGAGACAGGTCCCACAGATACGCAGTATTTT. Amino acids: CASSETGPTDTQYF. Combining the CDR3 with reference TRBV19 and TRBJ2-3 gives the whole variable domain DGGITQSPKYLFRKEGQNVTLSCEQNLNHDAMYWYRQDPGQGLRLIYYSQIVNDFQKGDIAEGYSVSREKKESFPLTVTSAQKNPTAFYLCASSETGPTDTQYFGPGTRLTVL.

The J gene is TRBJ1-3, the V gene TRBV11-3; 7 positions agree with TRBD1. CDR3 length equals 15 residues. The germline V gene encodes CDR1 SGHNT and CDR2 YENEEA. V lost 1 base and J lost 1; bases outside the gene matches: 1. CDR3 DNA sequence: TGTGCCAGCAGCTTAGTGGGACAGTCTGGAAACACCATATATTTT. This encodes CASSLVGQSGNTIYF.

On this clone: One end of the junction does not line up with germline, which may come from a read error. The V and J genes are TRBV20-1 and TRBJ1-2; D remains ambiguous. There are 8 residues in the CDR3. Germline assignment: CDR1 DFQATT and CDR2 SNEGSKA (reference sequence). The CDR3 DNA is TGCAGTGCTAGGGACTCATCATTC. Translating gives CSARDSSF.

V is TRBV3-1 (or the pseudogene TRBV3-2) and J is TRBJ1-3; D unresolved. Germline loops: CDR1 LGHDT, CDR2 YNNKEL (reference sequence). The CDR3 has 16 residues. The ends were cut back, 1 base at V and 5 bases at J, with 15 bases in the middle. This CDR3 reads CASSQVPDSARNTIYF. CDR3 in DNA: TGTGCCAGCAGCCAAGTGCCGGACTCCGCACGAAACACCATATATTTT.

The chain links TRBV2 to TRBJ2-5; the D gene is possibly TRBD2 (6 bases). Germline V CDR1 and CDR2: SNHLY, FYNNEI. With 6 bases removed from V and 2 bases from J, the gap between germline ends came to 13 bases. This CDR3 region has 14 residues. The chain's CDR3 is CASRDLSGQETQYF. The CDR3 nucleotides are TGTGCCAGCAGGGACCTCAGCGGGCAAGAGACCCAGTACTTC. The full variable domain, its missing parts supplied by reference TRBV2 and TRBJ2-5, is EPEVTQTPSHQVTQMGQEVILRCVPISNHLYFYWYRQILGQKVEFLVSFYNNEISEKSEIFDDQFSVERPDGSNFTLKIRSTKLEDSAMYFCASRDLSGQETQYFGPGTRLLVL.

This sequence joins TRBV7-2 and TRBJ1-5; D possibly corresponds to TRBD1 (5 bases). V lost 1 base and J lost 4, with 14 bases in between. Germline CDR1 is SGHTA and CDR2 is FQGNSA. This CDR3 has 16 residues. The CDR3 region is CASSLEGGGWNQPQHF. CDR3 coding DNA: TGTGCCAGCAGCTTAGAGGGTGGGGGGTGGAATCAGCCCCAGCATTTT.

This clone came up a few times. The CDR3 is CASCDRSVNTEAFF. The CDR3 coding sequence is TGTGCCAGTTGTGACAGGTCAGTGAACACTGAAGCTTTCTTT. This chain connects TRBV19 to TRBJ1-1; a weak D match, TRBD1 (6 bases). The CDR3 consists of 14 residues. The V and J ends lost 8 bases and 0 bases respectively, with 13 bases between them. Germline CDR1 reads LNHDA; CDR2 reads SQIVND (reference sequence).

This rearrangement joins TRBV6-2 or TRBV6-3 to TRBJ2-5, with 7 bases lining up with TRBD2. The germline gives CDR1 MNHEY, CDR2 SVGEGT. The V gene end was trimmed by 6 bases and the J gene end by 5 bases; junction bases not matched to a gene: 6. The CDR3 contains 13 residues. CDR3 in amino acids: CASSPIGRETQYF. CDR3 in DNA: TGTGCCAGCAGCCCAATCGGGAGGGAGACCCAGTACTTC.

The genes are TRBV6-5 and TRBJ2-7, with a weak D call TRBD1 (6 bases). The CDR3 totals 15 residues. Germline V lookup: CDR1 MNHEY, CDR2 SVGAGI. V was shortened by 6 bases and J by 2 bases, with 17 bases between the two germline ends. This CDR3 is CASRSTRDITYEQYV. The DNA for the CDR3 is TGTGCCAGCAGATCCACCCGGGACATAACCTACGAGCAGTACGTC.

This clone was seen only a few times. The rearrangement uses TRBV28 and TRBJ1-4; a weak D match, TRBD1 (5 bases). The ends were cut back, 2 bases at V and 5 bases at J, with 12 bases in the middle. CDR3 size: 15 residues. Germline CDR1 reads MDHEN; CDR2 reads SYDVKM. CDR3 nucleotides: TGTGCCAGCAGTTTACGCCAGGGTACGAATGAAAAACTGTTTTTT. Residues: CASSLRQGTNEKLFF.

The V and J genes are TRBV18 and TRBJ1-5, with D perhaps matching TRBD1 (6 bases). Trimming left V 5 bases short and J 0 bases short, with 17 bases between. The germline V gene encodes CDR1 KGHSH and CDR2 LQKENI. The CDR3 is 17 residues long. In nucleotides, the CDR3 is TGTGCCAGCTCAGCTTTACGGACAGTTAATAGCAATCAGCCCCAGCATTTT. The encoded protein is CASSALRTVNSNQPQHF. Combining the CDR3 with reference TRBV18 and TRBJ1-5 gives the whole variable domain NAGVMQNPRHLVRRRGQEARLRCSPMKGHSHVYWYRQLPEEGLKFMVYLQKENIIDESGMPKERFSAEFPKEGPSILRIQQVVRGDSAAYFCASSALRTVNSNQPQHFGDGTRLSIL.